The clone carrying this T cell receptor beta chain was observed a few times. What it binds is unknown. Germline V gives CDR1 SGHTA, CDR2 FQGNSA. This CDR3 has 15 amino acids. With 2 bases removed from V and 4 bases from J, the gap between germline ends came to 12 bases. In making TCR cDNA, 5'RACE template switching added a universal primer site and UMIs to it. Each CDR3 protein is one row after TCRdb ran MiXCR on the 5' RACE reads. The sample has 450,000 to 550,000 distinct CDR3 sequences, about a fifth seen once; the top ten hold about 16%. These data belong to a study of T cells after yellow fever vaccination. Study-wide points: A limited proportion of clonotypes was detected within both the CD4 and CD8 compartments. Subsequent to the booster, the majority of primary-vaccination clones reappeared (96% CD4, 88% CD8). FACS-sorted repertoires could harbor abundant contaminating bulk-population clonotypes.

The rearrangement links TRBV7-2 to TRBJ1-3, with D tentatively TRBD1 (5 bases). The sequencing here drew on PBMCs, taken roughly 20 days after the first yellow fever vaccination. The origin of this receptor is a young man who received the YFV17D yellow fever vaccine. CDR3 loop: CASSLFPGAGNTIYF. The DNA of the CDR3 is TGTGCCAGCAGCTTATTCCCCGGGGCAGGAAACACCATATATTTT.